The following is a T cell receptor beta chain sequence with its context. This clonotype was seen a few times. Its antigen specificity is not known. One base away there is no much larger clone; base qualities are not given. The source of the sample is a study of esophageal squamous cell carcinoma tumors (dated by TCRdb to the early 2020s). Turning to the overall study: Using principal component analysis combined with K-means clustering of immunohistochemical values for T-cell and checkpoint markers, the researchers divided patients into immuno relation high and low groups. Across the 10 to 11 cases, approximately 1,700,000 TCRalpha and over a million TCRbeta total reads were obtained, of which roughly 32,000 and 35,000 were unique. The study aimed to assess TCR repertoire diversity and shared TCR repertoires of T cells within the tumor environment of esophageal squamous cell carcinoma. The wider cohort comprised just under 55 surgically treated esophageal squamous cell carcinoma patients in Japan, with some 21 high and 30 or so low immuno relation cases. TCR sequencing was performed on ten or so patients, consisting of five randomly selected high immuno relation cases and five background-matched low immuno relation cases. Results and caveats for the whole study, not just this receptor: About 30% of the 10 cases showed a single dominant TCRalpha VJ recombination with apparently reduced TCRalpha diversity. Because TCRalphabeta repertoire variation was large, shared V|J recombination candidates may have been selected by chance. Total TCR repertoire counts did not differ between groups, but significant repertoire counts were higher in the high immuno relation group. Just over 26 TRAV|TRAJ and about two dozen TRBV|TRBJ combinations, including TRAV13-1|TRAJ22 and TRBV7-9|TRBJ2-7, appeared to be shared among high immuno relation cases. Only a few cases were included in the TCR repertoire analysis, and no investigation at the CDR3 clonotype level was carried out. Because TCRalpha and TCRbeta chains were sequenced separately, chain pairing and the antigens recognized remained unknown.

From a lookup of the germline V gene, CDR1 and CDR2 are MNHNS and SASEGT. The CDR3 numbers 15 residues from cysteine through phenylalanine. The DNA shown is the 45-base CDR3, in frame from base 1. V was cut back by 2 bases and J by 4 bases, leaving a gap of 14 bases between them. The method was 5' RACE. PCR was performed with KAPA HiFi using TCRalpha or TCRbeta constant-region primers together with a P20EA primer, and a nested second PCR was then carried out with CA2 or CB2. TCR genes were amplified by unbiased adaptor ligation RT-PCR, with reverse transcription by Superscript III and a polyT18-containing BSL-18E primer. After second-strand synthesis and blunting, the P10EA/P20EA adaptor was ligated to the cDNA 5' end, followed by NotI digestion. The first and second PCRs ran around 20 cycles of 98°C for 20 s, 65°C for 30 s and 72°C for 1 min. Amplicons were indexed with the Nextera XT Index kit v2 Set A, pooled equimolarly and quantified on a Qubit 2.0 Fluorometer. For sequencing, the Illumina MiSeq platform generated 2x300 bp paired-end reads. Per the source publication's procedure: V and J genes were assigned to reads on the basis of highest identity to IMGT reference sequences using Repertoire Genesis software ver.1.0. The CDR3 region was defined as running from Cys104 to Phe118 plus Gly119 and was then translated, while a unique sequence read was defined by a distinct combination of V, J and CDR3 amino acids. Shared V|J combinations were selected as significant in both a Fisher's exact test in edgeR and a Mann Whitney U test. After singletons were removed and 500 repertoire combinations were bootstrapped, the repertoire dissimilarity index was calculated with the R rdi package. TCRdb itself trimmed the public reads at Q25 with fastp, ran MiXCR and retained productive beta chains. Each record represents a unique CDR3 protein, reported with the most common genes and DNA among its rows. These V and J calls are TCRdb output, not the study's own analysis. For this sample there are 6,100 or so distinct CDR3 sequences; 22% appear just once. Less than 40% of the sample rests with the top ten.

Patients who received neoadjuvant chemotherapy or who lacked clinical information were excluded from enrollment. All of the TCR-sequenced cases shown were male, and each had a subtotal esophagectomy with 2- or 3-field lymphadenectomy. RNA was isolated from bulk tumor tissue sections using a Qiagen AllPrep kit, and no T-cell sorting was performed. Small sections of surgically resected tumor tissue were kept in RNAlater reagent at -80 degrees C until RNA was extracted. The receptor chain draws on TRBV6-1 and TRBJ1-2, with the D gene not confidently named. This TCR came from a man between 50 and 80 years old with esophageal squamous cell carcinoma. The specimen sequenced was tumor tissue. The CDR3 here reads CASSEPRAYSYGYTF. The sequence in DNA is TGTGCCAGCAGTGAACCCCGGGCCTATAGCTATGGCTACACCTTC.